This passage covers 20 T cell receptor beta chains from one sample sequenced in a study of blood T cell repertoires in COVID-19. Libraries were prepared by immunoSEQ multiplex PCR; TCRdb keeps only in-frame clonotypes and omits some of them. The sample consists of 130,000 or so clones, approximately 85% of them appearing once. Material for sequencing was peripheral blood. These receptors were collected from a human donor in a cohort sampled during active COVID-19.

V gene TRBV10-2 combines with J gene TRBJ2-1; 7 positions match TRBD2. Trimming took 8 bases from V and 10 from J; bases not matched to a gene: 11. Germline V gene data show CDR1 as WSHSY and CDR2 as SAAADI. This CDR3 contains 13 residues. The CDR3 bases are TGCGCCAGCGGAGCGGGACCGGCGGGGGAGCAGTTCTTC. It translates to CASGAGPAGEQFF.

V and J are TRBV4-3 and TRBJ2-7, with a tentative D call TRBD1 (5 bases). CDR3 length: 15 residues. V shed 6 bases and J shed 3 bases, with 18 bases lying between them. The germline CDR1 and CDR2 sequences are LGHNA and YSLEER. DNA for the CDR3: TGCGCCAGCAGGCAACACCTGATCGACAGCTACGAGCAGTACTTC. This translates into CASRQHLIDSYEQYF.

J is TRBJ2-2 and V is TRBV2; possible D gene TRBD1, 6 bases. Germline assignment: CDR1 SNHLY and CDR2 FYNNEI. CDR3 size: 13 residues. The germline V and J ends were trimmed by 11 bases and 4 bases, with 14 bases remaining between them. CDR3 DNA: TGTGCCGGCCACAGGGAGTTCACCGGGGAGCTGTTTTTT. As protein: CAGHREFTGELFF.

The gene calls are TRBV19 and TRBJ1-1, with D perhaps TRBD1 (5 bases). V was trimmed by 4 bases and J by 5 bases, leaving 17 bases between them. Per germline, CDR1 LNHDA and CDR2 SQIVND (reference sequence). This CDR3 spans 15 amino acids. The CDR3: CASSTGGGGRTEAFF. In DNA form, the CDR3 reads TGTGCCAGTAGTACTGGCGGGGGGGGTAGGACTGAAGCTTTCTTT. The full variable domain, in which reference TRBV19 and TRBJ1-1 provide the parts outside the CDR3, is DGGITQSPKYLFRKEGQNVTLSCEQNLNHDAMYWYRQDPGQGLRLIYYSQIVNDFQKGDIAEGYSVSREKKESFPLTVTSAQKNPTAFYLCASSTGGGGRTEAFFGQGTRLTVV.

In this sample, this clone turned up a few times. The CDR3 protein is CASSEMVEGTQYF. The CDR3 coding sequence is TGCGCCAGCAGTGAGATGGTCGAGGGTACGCAGTATTTT. The gene calls are TRBV10-1 and TRBJ2-3; TRBD2 is a possible D gene (5 bases). This CDR3 contains 13 residues. Germline values: CDR1 WNHNN, CDR2 SYGVQD (reference sequence). Between the trimmed V and J ends, which lost 2 bases and 8 bases, there was a span of 11 bases.

The rearrangement links TRBV19 to TRBJ1-1; no clear D gene. Trimming took off 10 bases at V and 1 base at J, with 13 bases between the two ends. The CDR3 loop spans 13 amino acids. CDR1 and CDR2 from the germline V gene are LNHDA and SQIVND (reference sequence). The CDR3 DNA sequence: TGTGCCACCAAAACTATGGGGAACACTGAAGCTTTCTTT. Protein: CATKTMGNTEAFF.

The CDR3 sequence is CASSQELETGELFF. In nucleotides, the CDR3 is TGTGCCAGCAGCCAAGAGTTGGAGACCGGGGAGCTGTTTTTT. This chain connects TRBV3-1 (or the pseudogene TRBV3-2) to TRBJ2-2; D unresolved. The CDR3 length is 14 residues. The V end lost 0 bases, the J end lost 5 bases, and 7 bases lay between the germline ends. Germline assignment: CDR1 LGHDT and CDR2 YNNKEL (reference sequence).

The V gene is TRBV19, the J gene TRBJ2-7, with 12 bases identical to TRBD2. The V gene end was trimmed by 3 bases and the J gene end by 7 bases; junction bases not matched to a gene: 13. The CDR3 totals 17 residues. Germline assignment: CDR1 LNHDA and CDR2 SQIVND (reference sequence). CDR3 DNA sequence: TGTGCCAGTAGTATTCCGAGACTAGCGGGAGCCCCGGGGGAGCAGTACGTC. This encodes CASSIPRLAGAPGEQYV.

The CDR3 DNA reads as TGTGCCAGTAGTATACTGGACCGCAGGGTTACCGGAAACACCATATATTTT. As protein: CASSILDRRVTGNTIYF. The chain couples TRBV19 to TRBJ1-3, with D maybe TRBD1 (5 bases). This CDR3 comprises 17 residues. Germline-derived CDR1 and CDR2 are LNHDA and SQIVND (reference sequence). V was pared by 2 bases and J by 4 bases, with 18 bases between. The full variable domain, rest sourced from reference TRBV19 and TRBJ1-3, is DGGITQSPKYLFRKEGQNVTLSCEQNLNHDAMYWYRQDPGQGLRLIYYSQIVNDFQKGDIAEGYSVSREKKESFPLTVTSAQKNPTAFYLCASSILDRRVTGNTIYFGEGSWLTVV.

J is TRBJ2-5 and V is TRBV5-5; a weak D match, TRBD1 (7 bases). Trimming stripped 1 base from V and 4 bases from J, with 11 bases between. Germline V gene sequence: CDR1 SGHKS, CDR2 YYEKEE (reference sequence). This CDR3 contains 14 residues. The CDR3 loop is CASSLSGGRETQYF. Here the CDR3 DNA reads TGTGCCAGCAGCTTGTCAGGGGGGAGAGAGACCCAGTACTTC.

This clone was observed a handful of times. V and J are TRBV5-1 and TRBJ2-1; D unclear. V was pared by 7 bases and J by 7 bases, with 9 bases between. The CDR3 totals 11 residues. Germline V CDR1 and CDR2: SGHRS, YFSETQ. In nucleotides, the CDR3 is TGCGCCAGCCAGTTTTCGAATGAGCAGTTCTTC. Protein sequence: CASQFSNEQFF.

The chain has TRBV21-1 and TRBJ2-7; TRBD1, the table's D call, was not compared with the DNA. TRBV21-1 is flagged as a pseudogene. CDR3 size: 13 residues. The CDR3 sequence: CASSGQGPYEQYV. The CDR3 bases are TGTGCCAGCAGCGGTCAGGGGCCCTACGAGCAGTACGTC.

CDR3 DNA: TGTGCCAGCAGCATCAGGGGTAGAGGTGAAAAACTGTTTTTT. Its protein is CASSIRGRGEKLFF. The rearrangement links TRBV9 to TRBJ1-4, with D possibly matching TRBD1 (6 bases). V lost 4 bases and J lost 7, with 14 bases in between. Germline V CDR1 and CDR2: SGDLS, YYNGEE. This CDR3 spans 14 amino acids.

This sequence joins TRBV7-6 and TRBJ2-7, with D uncertain. The CDR3 extends over 13 amino acids. Trimming took 0 bases from V and 4 from J, leaving 7 bases between them. CDR1 is SGHVS and CDR2 is FNYEAQ in the germline V gene. Here the CDR3 reads CASSLAESYEQYF. CDR3 DNA: TGTGCCAGCAGCTTAGCTGAGAGTTACGAGCAGTACTTC.

This clone was detected only a few times. The chain has TRBV18 and TRBJ1-2, with a weak D call TRBD1 (5 bases). The V gene's germline CDR1 is KGHSH and CDR2 LQKENI. Trimming removed 3 bases from V and 2 bases from J, with 10 bases in between. The CDR3 extends over 14 amino acids. CDR3 protein: CASSPGPGNYGYTF. The CDR3 DNA reads TGTGCCAGCTCACCTGGGCCAGGGAACTATGGCTACACCTTC. The full variable domain, its missing parts supplied by reference TRBV18 and TRBJ1-2, is NAGVMQNPRHLVRRRGQEARLRCSPMKGHSHVYWYRQLPEEGLKFMVYLQKENIIDESGMPKERFSAEFPKEGPSILRIQQVVRGDSAAYFCASSPGPGNYGYTFGSGTRLTVV.

This chain connects TRBV7-2 to TRBJ2-3; TRBD2 matches at 9 bases. The germline V gene has CDR1 SGHTA and CDR2 FQGNSA. V dropped 0 bases and J dropped 4; count of bases not matched to a gene: 2. The CDR3 sequence is 15 residues long. This CDR3 reads CASSLAGGGADTQYF. The CDR3 DNA follows: TGTGCCAGCAGCTTAGCGGGCGGGGGGGCAGATACGCAGTATTTT.

J is TRBJ2-2 and V is TRBV5-1; TRBD2 agrees at 8 bases. Germline CDR1 and CDR2: SGHRS and YFSETQ. The CDR3 runs to 14 residues. V was pared by 1 base and J by 4 bases, with 0 bases of the junction left unmatched. The CDR3 region is CASSLLAGTGELFF. The DNA for the CDR3 is TGCGCCAGCAGCTTGCTAGCGGGCACCGGGGAGCTGTTTTTT.

The CDR3 region is CASSQTSGRRRETQYF. DNA for the CDR3: TGTGCCAGCAGCCAGACTAGCGGGAGGCGGCGGGAGACCCAGTACTTC. V is TRBV7-2 and J is TRBJ2-5, with 13 bases that match TRBD2. V gave up 5 bases and J gave up 5 bases; unmatched junction bases: 8. Germline assignment: CDR1 SGHTA and CDR2 FQGNSA. CDR3 length: 16 amino acids.

The gene calls are TRBV6-5 and TRBJ1-2; TRBD1 matches at 7 bases. V lost 6 bases and J lost 3; bases outside the gene matches: 10. This CDR3 is 15 amino acids long. The germline gives CDR1 MNHEY, CDR2 SVGAGI. CDR3 in amino acids: CASRGTGAGDYGYTF. In DNA form, the CDR3 reads TGTGCCAGCAGGGGAACAGGGGCTGGGGACTATGGCTACACCTTC.

This sequence joins TRBV6-5 and TRBJ1-2; perhaps TRBD1 as D (5 bases). V lost 5 bases and J 4 bases, leaving 11 bases between the germline ends. Germline-derived CDR1 and CDR2 are MNHEY and SVGAGI. The CDR3 sequence is 13 residues long. Written as DNA, the CDR3 is TGTGCCAGCAGTAGGGGCCAATTCTATGGCTACACCTTC. Residues: CASSRGQFYGYTF.